This T cell receptor beta chain was recorded in a study of technical replicates of blood from several donors. The CDR3 is made up of 13 amino acids. Germline V gene lookup returns CDR1 MDHEN and CDR2 SYDVKM. With 3 bases clipped from V and 6 bases from J, the junction kept 2 bases outside the gene matches. Assay used: immunoSEQ multiplex PCR; TCRdb lists only in-frame clones, some missing. In the table there are under 100,000 clones, around 95% of which are singletons. The receptor was isolated from a human donor in good health. Specimen: T cells isolated from PBMCs. This chain joins TRBV28 and TRBJ2-3, with 8 bases aligning to TRBD1. CDR3 sequence: CASSLRTGDTQYF. The CDR3 region has the DNA TGTGCCAGCAGTTTGAGGACAGGGGATACGCAGTATTTT.